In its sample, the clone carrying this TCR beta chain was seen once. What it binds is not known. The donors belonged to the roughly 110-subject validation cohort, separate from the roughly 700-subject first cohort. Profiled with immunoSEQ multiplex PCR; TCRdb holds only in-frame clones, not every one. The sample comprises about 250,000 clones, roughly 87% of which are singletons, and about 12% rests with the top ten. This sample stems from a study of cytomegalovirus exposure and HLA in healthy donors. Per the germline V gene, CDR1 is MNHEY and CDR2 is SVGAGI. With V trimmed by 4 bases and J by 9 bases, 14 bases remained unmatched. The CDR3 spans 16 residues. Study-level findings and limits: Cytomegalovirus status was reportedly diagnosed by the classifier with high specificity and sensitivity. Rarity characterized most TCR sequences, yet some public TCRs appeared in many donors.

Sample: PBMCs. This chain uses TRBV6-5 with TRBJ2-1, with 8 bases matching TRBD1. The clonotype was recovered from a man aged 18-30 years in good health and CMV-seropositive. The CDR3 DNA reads TGTGCCAGCAGTTCGCCCCAGGGGGCCCGGCGGGCTGAGCAGTTCTTC. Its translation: CASSSPQGARRAEQFF.